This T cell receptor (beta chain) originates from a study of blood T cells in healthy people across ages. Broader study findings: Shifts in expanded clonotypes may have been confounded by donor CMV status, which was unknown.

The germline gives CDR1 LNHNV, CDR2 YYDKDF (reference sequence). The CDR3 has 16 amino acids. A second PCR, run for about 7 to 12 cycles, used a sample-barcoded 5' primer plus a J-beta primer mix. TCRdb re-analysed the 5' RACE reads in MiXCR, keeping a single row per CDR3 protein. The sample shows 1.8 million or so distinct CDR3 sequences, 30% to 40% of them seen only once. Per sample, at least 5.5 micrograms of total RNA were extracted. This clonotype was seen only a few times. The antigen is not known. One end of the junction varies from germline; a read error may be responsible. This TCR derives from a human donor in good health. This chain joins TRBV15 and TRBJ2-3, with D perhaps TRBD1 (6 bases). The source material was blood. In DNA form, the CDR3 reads TGTGCCACCAGCAGGTTAGGGAGTGGGGGCACAGATGCGCAGTATTTT. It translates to CATSRLGSGGTDAQYF.